This T cell receptor (beta chain) was sequenced in a study of cytotoxic CD8 clonotypes in ibrutinib-treated CLL. About the study: The taking of response samples occurred after a median about eleven months of treatment, with a range of 6 to 36.

General study results and limits: Clonality rose at ibrutinib response and fell back toward baseline at progression. Patients had baseline clonality above age-matched healthy donors, and this clonality moved with circulating CD8+ T-cell counts.

Turning to this clone: Its antigen is unidentified.

With cryopreserved PBMCs as the source, about 2.2 micrograms of genomic DNA went to TCR beta libraries. Trimming took 5 bases from V and 6 from J, leaving 10 bases between them. The CDR3 runs to 13 residues. Germline lookup yields CDR1 SEHNR and CDR2 FQNEAQ (reference sequence). Some clones are missing from TCRdb's copy, which holds only in-frame ones; the method was immunoSEQ multiplex PCR. The repertoire holds about 130,000 clones, with around 80% as singletons. The source was PBMCs, collected after 12 months of ibrutinib treatment. V gene TRBV7-9 combines with J gene TRBJ1-4, with D unclear. The sequence came from a human donor with chronic lymphocytic leukemia. The CDR3 DNA reads as TGTGCCAGCAGCCCCTGGAACGATGAAAAACTGTTTTTT. Translation: CASSPWNDEKLFF.